This T cell receptor beta chain is from a study of blood T cell repertoires in COVID-19. The CDR3 extends over 14 amino acids. The V gene end was trimmed by 4 bases and the J gene end by 6 bases; junction bases not matched to a gene: 5. Looked up from germline, CDR1 is SNHLY and CDR2 is FYNNEI. This clone was observed a single time. The data were produced by immunoSEQ multiplex PCR, yet TCRdb's version contains in-frame clones alone and is incomplete. Among some 60,000 clones listed, over 80% were seen once. The source of this sequence is an elderly woman with acute or convalescent COVID-19. The sequencing sample was made of peripheral blood. This rearrangement joins TRBV2 to TRBJ2-7; 11 bases line up with TRBD2. The CDR3 DNA follows: TGTGCCAGCAGTGGACTAGCGGGATCTGGCGAGCAGTACTTC. It codes for CASSGLAGSGEQYF. Full variable domain (outside the CDR3, taken from reference TRBV2 and TRBJ2-7): EPEVTQTPSHQVTQMGQEVILRCVPISNHLYFYWYRQILGQKVEFLVSFYNNEISEKSEIFDDQFSVERPDGSNFTLKIRSTKLEDSAMYFCASSGLAGSGEQYFGPGTRLTVT.